This T cell receptor beta chain was recorded in a study of metastatic and nonmetastatic thyroid tumors. TCRdb re-analyzed the PCR reads through MiXCR. Found here are 12,000 to 15,000 clones, almost 30% of them singletons; the top ten hold roughly 3.7%. All patients were untreated before thyroid surgery. This CDR3 has 14 amino acids. The germline CDR1 and CDR2 sequences are SEHNR and FQNEAQ (reference sequence). Trimming stripped 6 bases from V and 10 bases from J, with 19 bases between. The TCR originated in a female donor with papillary thyroid cancer or a benign thyroid nodule (not recorded which). Some clones in this sample may be carry-over from other donors' samples. The chain employs TRBV7-9 and TRBJ1-5; the D is unclear. The sequenced sample consisted of blood. As DNA, the CDR3 is TGTGCCAGCAGTTTACGGGGATCGAGTCATCCCCAGCATTTT. This gives the protein CASSLRGSSHPQHF.